The present T cell receptor beta chain was sequenced within a study of T cell clones after liver transplantation. Study information: Timepoints were pre-transplant, pre-withdrawal, and after withdrawal was completed or failed. Whole-study results and caveats: Compared with third party-reactive sequences, donor-reactive ones declined more, independent of withdrawal success. Migration into the graft, not deletion, may explain lost graft donor-reactive T cells.

As for this clone: As yet, its antigen is unknown.

With 5 bases clipped from V and 3 bases from J, the junction kept 5 bases outside the gene matches. Germline CDR1 reads SGHTA; CDR2 reads FQGNSA. This CDR3 region has 15 residues. Measured with immunoSEQ multiplex PCR; TCRdb has only the in-frame clones, and not every one. The repertoire holds nearly 25,000 clones, with 55% to 70% as singletons. The chain is built from TRBV7-2 and TRBJ1-5, with 9 bases that match TRBD1. The receptor was isolated from a human donor who received a liver transplant. The sample in question was CD4+ T cells from blood, obtained before liver transplant. The CDR3 loop is CASSAGTGNNQPQHF. The CDR3 nucleotides are TGTGCCAGCAGCGCCGGGACAGGGAACAATCAGCCCCAGCATTTT.